What follows are 5 T cell receptor beta chains derived from one specimen sequenced in a study of blood T cell repertoires in COVID-19. The data were produced by immunoSEQ multiplex PCR, yet TCRdb's version contains in-frame clones alone and is incomplete. The table has about 68,000 clones, around 85% seen once. Sequenced material: peripheral blood. The receptors derive from a woman aged 55-70 years with acute or convalescent COVID-19.

The chain combines TRBV19 with TRBJ2-7; 14 bases align to TRBD2. Trimming at V came to 5 bases and at J to 4 bases, leaving 4 bases not matched to a gene. The CDR3 is 15 residues long. In germline, CDR1 is LNHDA, CDR2 SQIVND (reference sequence). CDR3 sequence: CASSVGTSGGYEQYF. In DNA form, the CDR3 reads TGTGCCAGTAGTGTCGGGACTAGCGGGGGATACGAGCAGTACTTC.

The chain recombines TRBV3-1 (or the pseudogene TRBV3-2) with TRBJ1-1, with a weak D call TRBD1 (6 bases). Germline V gene sequence: CDR1 LGHDT, CDR2 YNNKEL (reference sequence). The CDR3 extends over 16 amino acids. Trimming pared 2 bases from V and 2 bases from J, leaving 15 bases between. The CDR3 coding sequence is TGTGCCAGCAGCCAACAGGGGTCCCGGTCAAACACTGAAGCTTTCTTT. This codes for CASSQQGSRSNTEAFF.

This chain uses TRBV28 with TRBJ1-4, with TRBD1 identical over 10 bases. The CDR3 has 15 amino acids. The germline CDR1 and CDR2 sequences are MDHEN and SYDVKM. Unmatched junction bases numbered 3, after V lost 4 bases and J lost 4 bases. CDR3 in amino acids: CASSWDRGLNEKLFF. In DNA, the CDR3 is TGTGCCAGCAGTTGGGACAGGGGCCTTAATGAAAAACTGTTTTTT.

This clone appeared once. This chain connects TRBV5-4 to TRBJ1-2, with D perhaps TRBD1 (5 bases). Germline lookup yields CDR1 SGHNT and CDR2 YYREEE (reference sequence). The CDR3 runs to 12 residues. V was clipped by 7 bases and J by 4 bases, with 11 bases between them. CDR3 protein: CASQDNSYGYTF. The DNA for the CDR3 is TGTGCCAGCCAGGACAATAGCTATGGCTACACCTTC.

The chain joins TRBV6-5 to TRBJ1-1, with 7 bases identical to TRBD1. Germline CDR1 is MNHEY and CDR2 is SVGAGI. The trim removed 5 bases at V and 0 bases at J, leaving 6 bases unmatched. This CDR3 spans 15 amino acids. Here the CDR3 DNA reads TGTGCCAGCAGTCGGGACAGCAGTTTGAACACTGAAGCTTTCTTT. Its translation is CASSRDSSLNTEAFF.